This T cell receptor (beta chain) comes out of a study of CD8 T cells in ankylosing spondylitis. Study-wide results and limits: Disease-linked clones, CD8+, were relatively rare in peripheral blood. In the blood and synovial fluid of reactive arthritis, some motif variants had been previously reported. There was a TCR beta motif, made of several highly homologous variants, that appeared characteristic of ankylosing spondylitis blood.

Ten or more counts support this clonotype. As yet, its antigen is unknown. The TCR beta libraries were generated through quantitative 5'-RACE incorporating molecular barcodes. In TCRdb, the 5' RACE reads were re-called with MiXCR into one record per CDR3 protein. Of around 130,000 distinct CDR3 sequences detected, roughly 7.3% appear once; the ten largest clones hold 12%. Germline loops: CDR1 SGHRS, CDR2 YFSETQ. This CDR3 spans 15 amino acids. Trimming took 0 bases from V and 3 from J, leaving 12 bases between them. The receptor's source is a male donor with ankylosing spondylitis or in good health (not recorded which). The chain has TRBV5-1 and TRBJ1-1, with a weak D call TRBD1 (6 bases). Sequenced input: blood, either unsorted or a sorted T cell fraction (not recorded which). The CDR3 loop is CASSLGGGSDTEAFF. CDR3 sequence (DNA): TGCGCCAGCAGCTTGGGGGGGGGCTCGGACACTGAAGCTTTCTTT.